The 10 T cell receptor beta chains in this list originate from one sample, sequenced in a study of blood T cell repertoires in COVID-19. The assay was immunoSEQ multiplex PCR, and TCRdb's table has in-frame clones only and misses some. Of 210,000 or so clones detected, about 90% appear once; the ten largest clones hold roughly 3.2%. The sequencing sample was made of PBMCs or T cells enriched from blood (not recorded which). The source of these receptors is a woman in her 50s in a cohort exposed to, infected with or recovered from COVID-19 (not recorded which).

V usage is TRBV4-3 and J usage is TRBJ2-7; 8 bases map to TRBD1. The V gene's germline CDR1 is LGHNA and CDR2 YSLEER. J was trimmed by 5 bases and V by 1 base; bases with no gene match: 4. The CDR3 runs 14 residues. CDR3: CASSQGQGTHEQYF. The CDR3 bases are TGCGCCAGCAGCCAAGGACAGGGGACCCACGAGCAGTACTTC.

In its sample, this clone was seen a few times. This CDR3 is CASSTSGGTDTQYF. The CDR3 DNA sequence: TGTGCCAGTAGTACTAGCGGGGGCACAGATACGCAGTATTTT. The J gene is TRBJ2-3, the V gene TRBV19; 9 bases map to TRBD2. Germline loops: CDR1 LNHDA, CDR2 SQIVND (reference sequence). Trimming cost V 4 bases and J 1 base; bases outside gene matches: 0. The CDR3 runs 14 residues.

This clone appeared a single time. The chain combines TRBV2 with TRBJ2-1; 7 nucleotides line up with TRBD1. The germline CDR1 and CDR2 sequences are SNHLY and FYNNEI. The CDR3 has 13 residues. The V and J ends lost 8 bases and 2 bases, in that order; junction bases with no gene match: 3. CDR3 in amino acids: CASRDSPYNEQFF. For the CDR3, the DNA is TGTGCCAGCCGGGACAGCCCCTACAATGAGCAGTTCTTC. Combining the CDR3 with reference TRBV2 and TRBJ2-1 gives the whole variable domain EPEVTQTPSHQVTQMGQEVILRCVPISNHLYFYWYRQILGQKVEFLVSFYNNEISEKSEIFDDQFSVERPDGSNFTLKIRSTKLEDSAMYFCASRDSPYNEQFFGPGTRLTVL.

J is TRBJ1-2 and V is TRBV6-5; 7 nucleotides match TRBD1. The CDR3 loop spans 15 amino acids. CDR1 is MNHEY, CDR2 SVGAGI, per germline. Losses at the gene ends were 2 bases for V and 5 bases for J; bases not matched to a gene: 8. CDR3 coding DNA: TGTGCCAGCAGTTACGACGGACAGGCTTCATATGGCTACACCTTC. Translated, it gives CASSYDGQASYGYTF.

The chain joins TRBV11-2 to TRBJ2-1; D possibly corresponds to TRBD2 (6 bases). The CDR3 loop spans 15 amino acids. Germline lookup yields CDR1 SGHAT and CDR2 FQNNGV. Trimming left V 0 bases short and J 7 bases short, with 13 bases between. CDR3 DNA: TGTGCCAGCAGCTTAGAGACGGGGGTCGGAAATGAGCAGTTCTTC. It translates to CASSLETGVGNEQFF.

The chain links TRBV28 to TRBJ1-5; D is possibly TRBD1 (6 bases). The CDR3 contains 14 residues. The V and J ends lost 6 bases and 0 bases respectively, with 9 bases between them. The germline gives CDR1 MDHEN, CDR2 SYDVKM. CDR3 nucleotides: TGTGCCAGCAGGAACAGGGATAGCAATCAGCCCCAGCATTTT. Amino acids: CASRNRDSNQPQHF. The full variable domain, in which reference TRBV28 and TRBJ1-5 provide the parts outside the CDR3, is DVKVTQSSRYLVKRTGEKVFLECVQDMDHENMFWYRQDPGLGLRLIYFSYDVKMKEKGDIPEGYSVSREKKERFSLILESASTNQTSMYLCASRNRDSNQPQHFGDGTRLSIL.

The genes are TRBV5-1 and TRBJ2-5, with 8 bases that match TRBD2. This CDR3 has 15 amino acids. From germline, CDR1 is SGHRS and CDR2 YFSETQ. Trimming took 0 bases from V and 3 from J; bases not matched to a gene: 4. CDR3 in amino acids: CASSLDGGAEETQYF. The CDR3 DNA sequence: TGCGCCAGCAGCTTGGACGGGGGGGCTGAAGAGACCCAGTACTTC.

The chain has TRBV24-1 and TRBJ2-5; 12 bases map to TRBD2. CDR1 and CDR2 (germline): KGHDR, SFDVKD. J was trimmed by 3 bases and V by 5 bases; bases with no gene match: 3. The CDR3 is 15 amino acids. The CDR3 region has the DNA TGTGCCACCAGTGCCCTAGCGGGGGGGGAAGAGACCCAGTACTTC. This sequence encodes CATSALAGGEETQYF.

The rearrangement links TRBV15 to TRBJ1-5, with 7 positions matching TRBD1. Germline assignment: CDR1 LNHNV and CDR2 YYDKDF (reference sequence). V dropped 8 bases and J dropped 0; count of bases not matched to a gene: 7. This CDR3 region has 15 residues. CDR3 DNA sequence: TGTGCCACCCGACAGGGAAGTTATAGCAATCAGCCCCAGCATTTT. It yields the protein CATRQGSYSNQPQHF.

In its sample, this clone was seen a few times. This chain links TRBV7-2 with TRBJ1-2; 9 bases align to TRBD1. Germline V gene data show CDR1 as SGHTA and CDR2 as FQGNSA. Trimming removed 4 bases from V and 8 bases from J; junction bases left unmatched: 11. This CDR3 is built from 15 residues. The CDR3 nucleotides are TGTGCCAGCAGCTCCTTTACCGGGACAGGGTACGGCTACACCTTC. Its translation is CASSSFTGTGYGYTF.